Given below is one TCR beta chain in context. These data are taken from a study of blood T cell repertoires in COVID-19. Study-wide context: The United States, Italy and Spain provided the acute and convalescent COVID-19 samples. PBMCs, B-cell-depleted T cells, or T cells provided the cDNA or gDNA that made up the material.

Trimming left V 4 bases short and J 6 bases short, with 11 bases between. Germline CDR1 and CDR2: MNHEY and SVGAGI. This CDR3 has 13 amino acids. Participant ages covered roughly 18 to 89 years across around 25 US areas. As processed by the authors: Reference gene primer amplification yielded estimated nucleated cell counts. Clones were read by immunoSEQ multiplex PCR, and TCRdb kept only the in-frame ones, dropping some. D and trimming were read from the DNA, whereas the V and J calls and clone size are those reported in that table. The sample records almost 400,000 clones, roughly 88% being singletons.

The material sequenced was PBMCs or T cells enriched from blood (not recorded which). The rearrangement uses TRBV6-5 and TRBJ2-3; perhaps TRBD1 as D (6 bases). This sequence originates from a woman in her 30s with acute COVID-19. CDR3 nucleotides: TGTGCCAGCAGTTCAGGGGCCAGGGATACGCAGTATTTT. Translated: CASSSGARDTQYF.